The clone carrying this TCR beta chain was counted many times. The record originates from a study of T cells in Graves' hyperthyroidism and ophthalmopathy. The CDR3 consists of 16 residues. The ends lost 5 bases at V and 5 bases at J; junction bases unmatched: 13. Using RNA transcripts as the source, TCR beta CDR3 regions were amplified. The primer set for the first-round RT-PCR of the TCR CDR3 was HTBI. TCRdb itself ran the multiplex PCR reads through MiXCR, one entry per CDR3 protein. The sample lists about 480,000 distinct CDR3 sequences; 24% were seen once. Sequenced material: blood. This clonotype was sampled from a woman between 25 and 40 years old with Graves' ophthalmopathy. V is TRBV12-3 or TRBV12-4 and J is TRBJ1-2, with 8 bases aligning to TRBD1. The CDR3 DNA is TGTGCCAGCAGTGGGACAGGAGCGGACTACCGGTATGGCTACACCTTC. Its translation is CASSGTGADYRYGYTF.